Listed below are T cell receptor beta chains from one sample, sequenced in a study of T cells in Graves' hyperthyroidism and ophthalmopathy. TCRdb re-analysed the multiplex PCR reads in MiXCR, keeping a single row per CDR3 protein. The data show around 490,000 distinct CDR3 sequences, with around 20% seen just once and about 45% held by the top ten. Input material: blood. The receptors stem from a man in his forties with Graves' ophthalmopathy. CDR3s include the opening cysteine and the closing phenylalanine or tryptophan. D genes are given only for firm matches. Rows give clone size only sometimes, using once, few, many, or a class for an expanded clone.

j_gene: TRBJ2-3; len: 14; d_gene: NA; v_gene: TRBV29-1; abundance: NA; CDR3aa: CSVARGVGTDTQYF; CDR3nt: TGCAGCGTTGCCAGGGGGGTAGGGACAGATACGCAGTATTTT
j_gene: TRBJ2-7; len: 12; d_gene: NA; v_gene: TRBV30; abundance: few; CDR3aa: CAWSGNQAEQYF; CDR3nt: TGTGCCTGGAGTGGGAATCAGGCCGAGCAGTACTTC
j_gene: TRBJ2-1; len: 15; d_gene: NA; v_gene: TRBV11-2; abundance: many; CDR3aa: CASSLTETSSGEQFF; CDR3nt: TGTGCCAGCAGCTTGACCGAGACTAGTTCCGGTGAGCAGTTCTTC
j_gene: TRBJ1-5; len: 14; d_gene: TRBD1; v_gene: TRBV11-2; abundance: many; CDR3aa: CASSGQGKSQPQHF; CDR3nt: TGTGCCAGCAGCGGACAGGGGAAATCTCAGCCCCAGCATTTT
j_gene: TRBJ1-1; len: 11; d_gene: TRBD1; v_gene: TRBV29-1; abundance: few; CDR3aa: CSVAPTGEAFF; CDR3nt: TGCAGCGTTGCCCCGACAGGGGAAGCTTTCTTT
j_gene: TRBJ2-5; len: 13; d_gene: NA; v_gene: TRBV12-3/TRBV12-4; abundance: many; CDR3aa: CASSPLGEETQYF; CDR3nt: TGTGCCAGCAGCCCCCTTGGGGAAGAGACCCAGTACTTC
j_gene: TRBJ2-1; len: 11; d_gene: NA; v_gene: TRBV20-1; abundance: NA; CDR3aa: CSAIYFREQFF; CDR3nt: TGCAGTGCTATATATTTTAGGGAGCAGTTCTTC
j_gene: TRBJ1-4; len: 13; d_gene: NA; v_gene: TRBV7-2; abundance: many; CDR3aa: CASSPRVNEKLFF; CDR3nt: TGTGCCAGCAGCCCCCGGGTTAATGAAAAACTGTTTTTT
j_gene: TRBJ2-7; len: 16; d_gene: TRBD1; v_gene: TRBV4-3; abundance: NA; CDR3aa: CASSQGLTGGGYEQYF; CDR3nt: TGCGCCAGCAGCCAAGGACTGACAGGGGGCGGTTACGAGCAGTACTTC
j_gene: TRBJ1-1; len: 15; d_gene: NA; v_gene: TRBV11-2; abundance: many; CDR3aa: CASSRQGFENTEAFF; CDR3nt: TGTGCCAGCAGTAGGCAGGGATTTGAGAACACTGAAGCTTTCTTT
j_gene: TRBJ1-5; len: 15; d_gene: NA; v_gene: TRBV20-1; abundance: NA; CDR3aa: CSAAASLDRNQPQHF; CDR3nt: TGCAGTGCTGCGGCCTCCTTGGATCGCAATCAGCCCCAGCATTTT
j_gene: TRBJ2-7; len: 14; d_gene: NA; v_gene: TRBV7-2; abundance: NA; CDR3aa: CASSPRTDPYEQYF; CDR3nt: TGTGCCAGCAGCCCACGGACGGACCCCTACGAGCAGTACTTC
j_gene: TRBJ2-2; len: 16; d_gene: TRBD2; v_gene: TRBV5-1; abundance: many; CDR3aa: CASSLPLAGDTGELFF; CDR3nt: TGCGCCAGCAGCTTACCCCTAGCGGGAGACACCGGGGAGCTGTTTTTT
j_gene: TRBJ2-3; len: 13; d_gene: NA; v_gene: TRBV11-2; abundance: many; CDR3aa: CASSLMDTDTQYF; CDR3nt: TGTGCCAGCAGCTTGATGGACACAGATACGCAGTATTTT
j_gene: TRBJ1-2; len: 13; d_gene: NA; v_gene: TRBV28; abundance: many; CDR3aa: CASSSGQIYGYTF; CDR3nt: TGTGCCAGCAGTTCTGGACAGATCTATGGCTACACCTTC
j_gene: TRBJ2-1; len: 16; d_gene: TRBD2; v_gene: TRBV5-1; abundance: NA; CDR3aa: CASTLTGTSGNNEQFF; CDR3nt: TGCGCCAGCACCCTTACCGGGACTAGCGGCAACAATGAGCAGTTCTTC
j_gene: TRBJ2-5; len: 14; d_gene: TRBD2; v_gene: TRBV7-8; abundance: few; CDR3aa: CASTGLAGEETQYF; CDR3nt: TGTGCCAGCACCGGACTAGCGGGGGAAGAGACCCAGTACTTC
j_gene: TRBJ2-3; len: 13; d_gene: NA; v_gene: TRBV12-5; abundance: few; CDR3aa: CASGLSSSDTQYF; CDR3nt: TGTGCTAGTGGTCTGTCAAGTTCAGATACGCAGTATTTT
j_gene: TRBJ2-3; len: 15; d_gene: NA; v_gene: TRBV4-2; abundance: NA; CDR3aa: CASSQGRTPTDTQYF; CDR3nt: TGTGCCAGCAGCCAGGGGAGGACCCCCACAGATACGCAGTATTTT
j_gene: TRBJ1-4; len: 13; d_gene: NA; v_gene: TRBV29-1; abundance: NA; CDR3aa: CSGGGDPNEKLFF; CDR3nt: TGCAGCGGGGGGGGGGACCCAAATGAAAAACTGTTTTTT
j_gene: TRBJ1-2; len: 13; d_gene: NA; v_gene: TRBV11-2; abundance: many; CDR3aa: CASSRTGGLGYTF; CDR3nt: TGTGCCAGCAGTCGTACTGGAGGGCTTGGCTACACCTTC
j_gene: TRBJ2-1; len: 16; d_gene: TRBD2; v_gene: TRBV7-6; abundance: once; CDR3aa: CASSLEIAGGYNEQFF; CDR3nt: TGTGCCAGCAGCTTAGAGATAGCGGGGGGGTACAATGAGCAGTTCTTC
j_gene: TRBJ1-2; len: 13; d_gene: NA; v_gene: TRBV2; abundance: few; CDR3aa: CASIKGANYGYTF; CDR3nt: TGTGCCAGCATTAAGGGAGCTAACTATGGCTACACCTTC
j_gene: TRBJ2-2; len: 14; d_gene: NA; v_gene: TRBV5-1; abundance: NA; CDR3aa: CASSPPTHGGELFF; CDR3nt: TGCGCCAGCAGCCCCCCCACCCATGGGGGGGAGCTGTTTTTT
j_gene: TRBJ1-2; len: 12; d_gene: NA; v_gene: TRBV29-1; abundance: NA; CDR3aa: CSVRQHDYGYTF; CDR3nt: TGCAGCGTTCGACAGCATGACTATGGCTACACCTTC
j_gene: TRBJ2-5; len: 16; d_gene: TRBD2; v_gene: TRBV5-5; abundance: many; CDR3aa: CASSTGLAGDRETQYF; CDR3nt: TGTGCCAGCAGCACCGGACTAGCGGGAGATAGGGAGACCCAGTACTTC
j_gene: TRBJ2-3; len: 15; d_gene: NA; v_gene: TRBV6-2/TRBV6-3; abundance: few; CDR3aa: CASRTHEGGTDTQYF; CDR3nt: TGTGCCAGCAGAACTCACGAGGGGGGCACAGATACGCAGTATTTT
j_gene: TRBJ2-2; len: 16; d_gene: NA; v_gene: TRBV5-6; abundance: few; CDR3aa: CASSSSPPRDTGELFF; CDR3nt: TGTGCCAGCAGCTCCAGCCCTCCTAGAGACACCGGGGAGCTGTTTTTT
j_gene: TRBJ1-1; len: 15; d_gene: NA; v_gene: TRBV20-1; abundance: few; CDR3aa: CSATSFGQGLGEAFF; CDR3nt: TGCAGTGCAACCTCCTTTGGGCAGGGGCTCGGTGAAGCTTTCTTT
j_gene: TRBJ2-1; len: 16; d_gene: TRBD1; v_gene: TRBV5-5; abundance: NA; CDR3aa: CASSLAAGGFYNEQFF; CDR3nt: TGTGCCAGCAGCTTGGCTGCAGGGGGTTTCTACAATGAGCAGTTCTTC
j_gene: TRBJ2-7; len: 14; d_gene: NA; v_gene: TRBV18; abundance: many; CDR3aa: CASSPRGEAYEQYF; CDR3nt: TGTGCCAGCTCACCGCGGGGAGAAGCCTACGAGCAGTACTTC
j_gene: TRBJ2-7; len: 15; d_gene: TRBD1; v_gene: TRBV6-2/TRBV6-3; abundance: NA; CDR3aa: CASSSLTGGVYEQYF; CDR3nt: TGTGCCAGCAGTTCTCTGACAGGGGGCGTTTACGAGCAGTACTTC
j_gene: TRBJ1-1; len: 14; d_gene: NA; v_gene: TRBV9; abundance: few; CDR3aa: CASSVGPDRSEAFF; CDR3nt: TGTGCCAGCAGCGTAGGGCCGGACAGAAGTGAAGCTTTCTTT
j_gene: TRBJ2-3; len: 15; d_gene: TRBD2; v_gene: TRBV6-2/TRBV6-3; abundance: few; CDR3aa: CASREASGVADTQYF; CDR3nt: TGTGCCAGCAGAGAAGCTAGCGGGGTCGCAGATACGCAGTATTTT
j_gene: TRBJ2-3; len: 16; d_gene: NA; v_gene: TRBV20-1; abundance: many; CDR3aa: CSASKPFRGGSDTQYF; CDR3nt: TGCAGTGCTAGTAAACCATTCCGGGGAGGATCGGATACGCAGTATTTT
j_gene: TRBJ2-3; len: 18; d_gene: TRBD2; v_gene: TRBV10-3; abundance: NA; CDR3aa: CAIRSARGLAASTDTQYF; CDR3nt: TGTGCCATCAGAAGTGCCCGAGGACTAGCGGCTAGCACAGATACGCAGTATTTT
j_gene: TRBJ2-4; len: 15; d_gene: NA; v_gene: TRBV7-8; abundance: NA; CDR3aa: CASSPRGGEVDIQYF; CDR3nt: TGTGCCAGCAGCCCCAGGGGGGGAGAGGTAGACATTCAGTACTTC
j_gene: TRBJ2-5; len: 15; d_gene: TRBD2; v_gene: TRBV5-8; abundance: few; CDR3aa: CASSSGLAGSKAQYF; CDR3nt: TGTGCCAGCAGCTCTGGACTAGCGGGGAGTAAGGCCCAGTACTTC
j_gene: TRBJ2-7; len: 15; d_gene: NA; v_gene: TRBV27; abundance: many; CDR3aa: CASSLRAFNKDEQYF; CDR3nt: TGTGCCAGCAGTCTCCGGGCCTTTAATAAGGACGAGCAGTACTTC
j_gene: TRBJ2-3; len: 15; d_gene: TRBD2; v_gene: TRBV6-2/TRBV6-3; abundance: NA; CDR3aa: CASTNAGVGSDTQYF; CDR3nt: TGTGCCAGCACCAATGCGGGAGTTGGTTCAGATACGCAGTATTTT